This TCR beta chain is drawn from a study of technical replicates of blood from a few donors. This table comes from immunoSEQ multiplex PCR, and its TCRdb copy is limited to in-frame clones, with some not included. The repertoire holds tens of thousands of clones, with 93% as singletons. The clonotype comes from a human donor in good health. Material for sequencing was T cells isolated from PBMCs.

Here the CDR3 reads CASSEVAGQTYGYTF. In nucleotides, the CDR3 is TGTGCCAGCAGTGAAGTGGCAGGACAGACCTATGGCTACACCTTC. The chain couples TRBV6-1 to TRBJ1-2; possible D gene TRBD1, 6 bases. The CDR3 extends over 15 amino acids. Trimming took 1 base from V and 4 from J, leaving 13 bases between them. Per germline, CDR1 MNHNS and CDR2 SASEGT.